These 30 T cell receptor beta chains originate from one sample sequenced in a study of patients and donors after allogeneic stem cell transplantation (dated by TCRdb to 2018 to 2021). The library was prepared using RT-PCR. Sequencing was performed on a NextSeq 550. TCRdb passed the public sequencing reads through fastp at Q25 and MiXCR, retaining productive beta sequences. Rows are unified per CDR3 protein, each entry keeping the most common DNA and genes. The sample table contains some 150,000 distinct CDR3 sequences; only one count was recorded for 30% to 45% of them. The ten biggest clones cover 50% of the sample. The sample comprised blood, either unsorted or a sorted T cell fraction (not recorded which). The source of these receptors is a human donor who was either an allogeneic HSCT recipient or a stem cell or donor lymphocyte infusion donor (not recorded which). It is not recorded whose cells these are; they may come from a transplant donor.

The V call is TRBV24-1, the J call TRBJ1-2; 10 bases agree with TRBD1. V shed 3 bases, J shed 4 bases, and the junction held 4 bases outside the gene matches. There are 15 residues in the CDR3. In germline, CDR1 is KGHDR, CDR2 SFDVKD. This CDR3 is CATSDRDRGVYGYTF. CDR3 coding DNA: TGTGCCACCAGTGATCGGGACAGGGGAGTCTATGGCTACACCTTC.

This clonotype has a handful of counts. The rearrangement uses TRBV12-3 or TRBV12-4 and TRBJ1-2; 8 positions match TRBD1. The J segment lost 6 bases and the V segment lost 6 bases, leaving 12 bases of the junction unmatched. The CDR3 runs to 15 residues. The DNA of the CDR3 is TGTGCCAGCAGCCCGGGGCAGGGGGCGGGGAATGGCTACACCTTC. It yields the protein CASSPGQGAGNGYTF.

CDR3 in DNA: TGTGCCAGCAGGCCGGGGGGCGGGAATAGCAATCAGCCCCAGCATTTT. This gives the protein CASRPGGGNSNQPQHF. This chain links TRBV12-3 or TRBV12-4 with TRBJ1-5; TRBD1 is a possible D gene (6 bases). The CDR3 extends over 16 amino acids. V was shortened by 6 bases and J by 0 bases, with 15 bases between the two germline ends.

This clonotype was seen only a few times. The CDR3 sequence is CATSARFGGQGSYNEQFF. CDR3 nucleotides: TGTGCCACCAGTGCTCGTTTCGGGGGACAGGGGTCCTACAATGAGCAGTTCTTC. The chain is built from TRBV24-1 and TRBJ2-1, with 10 bases lining up with TRBD1. Germline V CDR1 and CDR2: KGHDR, SFDVKD. Unmatched junction bases numbered 10, after V lost 5 bases and J lost 1 base. This CDR3 comprises 18 residues.

This clonotype was counted many times. The chain combines TRBV12-3 or TRBV12-4 with TRBJ1-6, with D possibly TRBD1 on 5 matching bases. The ends were cut back, 6 bases at V and 6 bases at J, with 12 bases in the middle. This CDR3 is 14 amino acids long. CDR3 sequence: CASSEGRSNSPLHF. The DNA of the CDR3 is TGTGCCAGCAGCGAGGGACGGAGTAATTCACCCCTCCACTTT.

J is TRBJ1-1 and V is TRBV20-1; D gene unclear. Trimming left V 7 bases short and J 1 base short, with 16 bases between. CDR3 length: 14 amino acids. Germline-derived CDR1 and CDR2 are DFQATT and SNEGSKA (reference sequence). DNA for the CDR3: TGCAGTGGCTACCAGACCGCTAGGAACACTGAAGCTTTCTTT. This sequence encodes CSGYQTARNTEAFF.

This clonotype was observed at least ten times. V and J are TRBV10-3 and TRBJ1-1; 8 bases align to TRBD1. With V trimmed by 6 bases and J by 3 bases, 12 bases remained unmatched. This CDR3 comprises 16 residues. Germline lookup yields CDR1 ENHRY and CDR2 SYGVKD. In DNA, the CDR3 is TGTGCCATCAGAAAGACGGCCGGGACAGGAGACACTGAAGCTTTCTTT. This gives the protein CAIRKTAGTGDTEAFF.

V usage is TRBV12-3 or TRBV12-4 and J usage is TRBJ1-1; 8 nucleotides agree with TRBD1. This CDR3 is 14 amino acids long. The junction had 4 bases not matched to a gene; V was cut back by 3 bases and J by 4 bases. The CDR3 reads CASSFDTGGTEAFF. CDR3 sequence (DNA): TGTGCCAGCAGTTTTGACACAGGGGGCACTGAAGCTTTCTTT.

This clonotype showed up just a few times. The chain has TRBV20-1 and TRBJ2-1; TRBD2 matches at 9 bases. V lost 5 bases and J lost 10; bases outside the gene matches: 15. The germline V gene encodes CDR1 DFQATT and CDR2 SNEGSKA (reference sequence). The CDR3 spans 15 residues. The CDR3 protein is CSALGLAQRREEQFF. In DNA, the CDR3 is TGCAGTGCTCTTGGACTAGCGCAAAGGAGGGAGGAGCAGTTCTTC.

The V gene is TRBV28, the J gene TRBJ2-1; D unclear. The CDR3 spans 14 residues. The V and J ends lost 3 bases and 5 bases respectively, with 11 bases between them. CDR1 is MDHEN, CDR2 SYDVKM, per germline. The CDR3 DNA follows: TGTGCCAGCAGTTTCAGCAGGCCGAACAATGAGCAGTTCTTC. Protein product: CASSFSRPNNEQFF.

The V call is TRBV6-5, the J call TRBJ2-1; 10 bases fit TRBD1. The CDR3 totals 16 residues. Losses at the gene ends were 6 bases for V and 7 bases for J; bases not matched to a gene: 12. Germline-derived CDR1 and CDR2 are MNHEY and SVGAGI. In nucleotides, the CDR3 is TGTGCCAGCAGGGGCCCTGGGGAGGGACAGGGGAATGAGCAGTTCTTC. Amino acids: CASRGPGEGQGNEQFF.

This clonotype appeared once. The chain carries TRBV6-5 and TRBJ2-5, with D perhaps matching TRBD2 (6 bases). V shed 2 bases and J shed 0 bases, with 7 bases lying between them. This CDR3 has 14 amino acids. The germline gives CDR1 MNHEY, CDR2 SVGAGI. CDR3 DNA: TGTGCCAGCAGTTACCGGGAGAACCAAGAGACCCAGTACTTC. Encoded protein: CASSYRENQETQYF.

The gene calls are TRBV12-3 or TRBV12-4 and TRBJ2-1; D might be TRBD2 (6 bases). This CDR3 has 15 amino acids. Between the trimmed V and J ends, which lost 2 bases and 4 bases, there was a span of 12 bases. As DNA, the CDR3 is TGTGCCAGCAGTTTAAGTACGGGGGTATACAATGAGCAGTTCTTC. Protein sequence: CASSLSTGVYNEQFF.

This clonotype was seen a handful of times. The rearrangement joins TRBV27 to TRBJ1-4; maybe TRBD1 (6 bases). V lost 5 bases to trimming and J lost 7 bases, with 8 bases between them. This CDR3 spans 12 amino acids. CDR1 MNHEY and CDR2 SMNVEV come from the germline V gene (reference sequence). CDR3 nucleotide sequence: TGTGCCAGCAGTGGGACACTTGAAAAACTGTTTTTT. Protein: CASSGTLEKLFF.

This sequence joins TRBV6-5 and TRBJ1-3; D is uncertain. Germline V gene data show CDR1 as MNHEY and CDR2 as SVGAGI. Trimming removed 2 bases from V and 3 bases from J, with 8 bases in between. CDR3 length equals 14 residues. The CDR3 sequence: CASSYAVFGNTIYF. In DNA form, the CDR3 reads TGTGCCAGCAGTTACGCAGTTTTTGGAAACACCATATATTTT.

V is TRBV20-1 and J is TRBJ1-3; D is uncertain. Trimming took 5 bases from V and 2 from J, leaving 10 bases between them. Germline CDR1 is DFQATT and CDR2 is SNEGSKA (reference sequence). The CDR3 totals 13 residues. Here the CDR3 DNA reads TGCAGTGCTGGAACTGAAGCTGGAAACACCATATATTTT. It encodes CSAGTEAGNTIYF.

This clonotype was seen repeatedly, ten times or more. This chain joins TRBV7-3 and TRBJ1-2; possible D gene TRBD1, 6 bases. Trimming pared 2 bases from V and 2 bases from J, leaving 12 bases between. Germline values: CDR1 SGHTA, CDR2 FQGTGA. The CDR3 spans 15 residues. DNA of the CDR3: TGTGCCAGCAGCTTAGAGGGGGGCGCGAACTATGGCTACACCTTC. Amino acids: CASSLEGGANYGYTF.

The chain recombines TRBV5-1 with TRBJ1-1; D unresolved. Trimming pared 3 bases from V and 1 base from J, leaving 13 bases between. This CDR3 comprises 15 residues. Germline-derived CDR1 and CDR2 are SGHRS and YFSETQ. The CDR3 DNA reads TGCGCCAGCAGCTCCTTCCCGGACGGGAACACTGAAGCTTTCTTT. Its protein is CASSSFPDGNTEAFF.

V and J are TRBV20-1 and TRBJ1-2; D unclear. Trimming took 4 bases from V and 5 from J, leaving 14 bases between them. This CDR3 is 13 amino acids long. From germline, CDR1 is DFQATT and CDR2 SNEGSKA (reference sequence). The CDR3 bases are TGCAGTGCTATGGACCCCGGCGATTATGGCTACACCTTC. Its translation: CSAMDPGDYGYTF.

The chain links TRBV5-4 to TRBJ1-1; D may be TRBD1 (6 bases). The CDR3 extends over 13 amino acids. Germline CDR1 and CDR2: SGHNT and YYREEE (reference sequence). V dropped 3 bases and J dropped 7 bases, with 13 bases sitting between them. The CDR3 spells CASSSRQEIEAFF. Written as DNA, the CDR3 is TGTGCCAGCAGCTCGAGACAGGAGATTGAAGCTTTCTTT.

V and J are TRBV28 and TRBJ1-5; possibly TRBD1 for D (5 bases). The CDR3 spans 15 residues. CDR1 and CDR2 (germline): MDHEN, SYDVKM. Trimming pared 2 bases from V and 7 bases from J, leaving 15 bases between. The CDR3 region is CASSLIGEVWQPQHF. DNA of the CDR3: TGTGCCAGCAGTTTAATAGGGGAGGTATGGCAGCCCCAGCATTTT.

This chain links TRBV4-2 with TRBJ1-2, with D perhaps TRBD1 (5 bases). The V gene's germline CDR1 is LGHNA and CDR2 YNFKEQ. This CDR3 region has 20 residues. V was cut by 0 bases and J by 7 bases, with 30 bases left in between. The CDR3 loop reads CASSQERGEQGLSPSGGYTF. Here the CDR3 DNA reads TGTGCCAGCAGCCAAGAGCGGGGAGAGCAGGGCCTTTCCCCTTCGGGTGGCTACACCTTC.

The V gene is TRBV5-5, the J gene TRBJ1-2; D unclear. There are 14 residues in the CDR3. V was cut by 4 bases and J by 8 bases, with 18 bases left in between. Per the germline V gene, CDR1 is SGHKS and CDR2 is YYEKEE (reference sequence). This CDR3 reads CASSRQDGSRGYTF. The CDR3 region has the DNA TGTGCCAGCAGCCGCCAGGACGGGTCTAGGGGCTACACCTTC.

The chain carries TRBV12-3 or TRBV12-4 and TRBJ2-5; D unresolved. The CDR3 covers 12 residues. Trimming took 6 bases from V and 5 from J, leaving 10 bases between them. CDR3 residues: CASSRARETQYF. The CDR3, as DNA: TGTGCCAGCAGCCGGGCCCGGGAGACCCAGTACTTC.

This clonotype was seen only a few times. The chain employs TRBV6-2 or TRBV6-3 and TRBJ1-1; the D gene is possibly TRBD1 (6 bases). This CDR3 contains 17 residues. Between the trimmed V and J ends, which lost 0 bases and 5 bases, there was a span of 19 bases. Germline values: CDR1 MNHEY, CDR2 SVGEGT. CDR3 DNA sequence: TGTGCCAGCAGTTACTCTGGGGGGGCGCGTCTGGGGACTGAAGCTTTCTTT. This encodes CASSYSGGARLGTEAFF.

This clonotype is medium-sized in the sample. This rearrangement joins TRBV5-1 to TRBJ1-2; 9 positions match TRBD1. The CDR3 length is 17 residues. Trimming cost V 1 base and J 4 bases; bases outside gene matches: 11. The germline CDR1 and CDR2 sequences are SGHRS and YFSETQ. CDR3 nucleotide sequence: TGCGCCAGCAGCTTGTCCGGGACAGGGCCTTCCCTCTATGGCTACACCTTC. This gives the protein CASSLSGTGPSLYGYTF.

Comment on this clonotype: An end of the junction differs from the germline gene, which may be a read error. The chain recombines TRBV7-7 with TRBJ1-4; possibly TRBD1 for D (6 bases). From germline, CDR1 is SSHAT and CDR2 FNYEAQ (reference sequence). CDR3 length: 16 amino acids. The CDR3 DNA reads as TGTGCTAGCAGCAAACACAAGGGGGCAACTAATGAAAAACTGTTTTTT. This gives the protein CASSKHKGATNEKLFF.

CDR3: CSVDTRGTGELFF. The CDR3 region has the DNA TGCAGCGTTGATACCAGGGGGACCGGGGAGCTGTTTTTT. V usage is TRBV29-1 and J usage is TRBJ2-2; TRBD1 matches 7 bases. V lost 3 bases, J lost 5 bases, and 3 bases stayed unmatched. Looked up from germline, CDR1 is SQVTM and CDR2 is ANQGSEA. This CDR3 has 13 amino acids.

This clonotype was seen only a few times. V usage is TRBV12-3 or TRBV12-4 and J usage is TRBJ1-1, with D maybe TRBD1 (5 bases). Trimming removed 6 bases from V and 10 bases from J, with 21 bases in between. CDR3 length: 14 amino acids. The DNA of the CDR3 is TGTGCCAGCAGCGCATGGGGCAGGCCACTCGTAGCTTTCTTT. Encoded protein: CASSAWGRPLVAFF.

In this sample, this clonotype turned up a few times. V and J are TRBV10-3 and TRBJ1-5; D call uncertain. Germline V gene lookup returns CDR1 ENHRY and CDR2 SYGVKD. This CDR3 is built from 15 residues. The V and J ends lost 2 bases and 0 bases respectively, with 8 bases between them. The CDR3 coding sequence is TGTGCCATCAGTGAGACAGTTTATAGCAATCAGCCCCAGCATTTT. This encodes CAISETVYSNQPQHF.